This T cell receptor beta chain stems from a study of shared clonotypes between healthy human individuals. Study as a whole: The cohort comprised a couple of women and a few men. Their ages spanned 18 to 49 years.

The assay was immunoSEQ multiplex PCR, and TCRdb's table has in-frame clones only and misses some. Seen here are hundreds of thousands of clones, 97% observed once, and the top ten hold about 0.06%. With regard to this clone: Its target is not known.

With 6 bases clipped from V and 8 bases from J, the junction kept 9 bases outside the gene matches. The length of the CDR3 is 15 residues. Germline CDR1 MNHEY, CDR2 SVGAGI. General study points: Of the naive CD4 clonotypes, around 5% were shared across a few donors. Relative to their counterparts shared across all four donors, non-shared clonotypes exhibited diminished generation probabilities.

What was sequenced was naive CD4+ T cells sorted from blood. The subset: CD45RA+ positively selected. This chain joins TRBV6-5 and TRBJ1-4; 10 positions agree with TRBD1. This receptor was identified in a woman in her thirties in good health. The CDR3 is CASSTTGGSSEKLFF. CDR3 nucleotides: TGTGCCAGCAGCACGACAGGGGGCTCTAGCGAAAAACTGTTTTTT.